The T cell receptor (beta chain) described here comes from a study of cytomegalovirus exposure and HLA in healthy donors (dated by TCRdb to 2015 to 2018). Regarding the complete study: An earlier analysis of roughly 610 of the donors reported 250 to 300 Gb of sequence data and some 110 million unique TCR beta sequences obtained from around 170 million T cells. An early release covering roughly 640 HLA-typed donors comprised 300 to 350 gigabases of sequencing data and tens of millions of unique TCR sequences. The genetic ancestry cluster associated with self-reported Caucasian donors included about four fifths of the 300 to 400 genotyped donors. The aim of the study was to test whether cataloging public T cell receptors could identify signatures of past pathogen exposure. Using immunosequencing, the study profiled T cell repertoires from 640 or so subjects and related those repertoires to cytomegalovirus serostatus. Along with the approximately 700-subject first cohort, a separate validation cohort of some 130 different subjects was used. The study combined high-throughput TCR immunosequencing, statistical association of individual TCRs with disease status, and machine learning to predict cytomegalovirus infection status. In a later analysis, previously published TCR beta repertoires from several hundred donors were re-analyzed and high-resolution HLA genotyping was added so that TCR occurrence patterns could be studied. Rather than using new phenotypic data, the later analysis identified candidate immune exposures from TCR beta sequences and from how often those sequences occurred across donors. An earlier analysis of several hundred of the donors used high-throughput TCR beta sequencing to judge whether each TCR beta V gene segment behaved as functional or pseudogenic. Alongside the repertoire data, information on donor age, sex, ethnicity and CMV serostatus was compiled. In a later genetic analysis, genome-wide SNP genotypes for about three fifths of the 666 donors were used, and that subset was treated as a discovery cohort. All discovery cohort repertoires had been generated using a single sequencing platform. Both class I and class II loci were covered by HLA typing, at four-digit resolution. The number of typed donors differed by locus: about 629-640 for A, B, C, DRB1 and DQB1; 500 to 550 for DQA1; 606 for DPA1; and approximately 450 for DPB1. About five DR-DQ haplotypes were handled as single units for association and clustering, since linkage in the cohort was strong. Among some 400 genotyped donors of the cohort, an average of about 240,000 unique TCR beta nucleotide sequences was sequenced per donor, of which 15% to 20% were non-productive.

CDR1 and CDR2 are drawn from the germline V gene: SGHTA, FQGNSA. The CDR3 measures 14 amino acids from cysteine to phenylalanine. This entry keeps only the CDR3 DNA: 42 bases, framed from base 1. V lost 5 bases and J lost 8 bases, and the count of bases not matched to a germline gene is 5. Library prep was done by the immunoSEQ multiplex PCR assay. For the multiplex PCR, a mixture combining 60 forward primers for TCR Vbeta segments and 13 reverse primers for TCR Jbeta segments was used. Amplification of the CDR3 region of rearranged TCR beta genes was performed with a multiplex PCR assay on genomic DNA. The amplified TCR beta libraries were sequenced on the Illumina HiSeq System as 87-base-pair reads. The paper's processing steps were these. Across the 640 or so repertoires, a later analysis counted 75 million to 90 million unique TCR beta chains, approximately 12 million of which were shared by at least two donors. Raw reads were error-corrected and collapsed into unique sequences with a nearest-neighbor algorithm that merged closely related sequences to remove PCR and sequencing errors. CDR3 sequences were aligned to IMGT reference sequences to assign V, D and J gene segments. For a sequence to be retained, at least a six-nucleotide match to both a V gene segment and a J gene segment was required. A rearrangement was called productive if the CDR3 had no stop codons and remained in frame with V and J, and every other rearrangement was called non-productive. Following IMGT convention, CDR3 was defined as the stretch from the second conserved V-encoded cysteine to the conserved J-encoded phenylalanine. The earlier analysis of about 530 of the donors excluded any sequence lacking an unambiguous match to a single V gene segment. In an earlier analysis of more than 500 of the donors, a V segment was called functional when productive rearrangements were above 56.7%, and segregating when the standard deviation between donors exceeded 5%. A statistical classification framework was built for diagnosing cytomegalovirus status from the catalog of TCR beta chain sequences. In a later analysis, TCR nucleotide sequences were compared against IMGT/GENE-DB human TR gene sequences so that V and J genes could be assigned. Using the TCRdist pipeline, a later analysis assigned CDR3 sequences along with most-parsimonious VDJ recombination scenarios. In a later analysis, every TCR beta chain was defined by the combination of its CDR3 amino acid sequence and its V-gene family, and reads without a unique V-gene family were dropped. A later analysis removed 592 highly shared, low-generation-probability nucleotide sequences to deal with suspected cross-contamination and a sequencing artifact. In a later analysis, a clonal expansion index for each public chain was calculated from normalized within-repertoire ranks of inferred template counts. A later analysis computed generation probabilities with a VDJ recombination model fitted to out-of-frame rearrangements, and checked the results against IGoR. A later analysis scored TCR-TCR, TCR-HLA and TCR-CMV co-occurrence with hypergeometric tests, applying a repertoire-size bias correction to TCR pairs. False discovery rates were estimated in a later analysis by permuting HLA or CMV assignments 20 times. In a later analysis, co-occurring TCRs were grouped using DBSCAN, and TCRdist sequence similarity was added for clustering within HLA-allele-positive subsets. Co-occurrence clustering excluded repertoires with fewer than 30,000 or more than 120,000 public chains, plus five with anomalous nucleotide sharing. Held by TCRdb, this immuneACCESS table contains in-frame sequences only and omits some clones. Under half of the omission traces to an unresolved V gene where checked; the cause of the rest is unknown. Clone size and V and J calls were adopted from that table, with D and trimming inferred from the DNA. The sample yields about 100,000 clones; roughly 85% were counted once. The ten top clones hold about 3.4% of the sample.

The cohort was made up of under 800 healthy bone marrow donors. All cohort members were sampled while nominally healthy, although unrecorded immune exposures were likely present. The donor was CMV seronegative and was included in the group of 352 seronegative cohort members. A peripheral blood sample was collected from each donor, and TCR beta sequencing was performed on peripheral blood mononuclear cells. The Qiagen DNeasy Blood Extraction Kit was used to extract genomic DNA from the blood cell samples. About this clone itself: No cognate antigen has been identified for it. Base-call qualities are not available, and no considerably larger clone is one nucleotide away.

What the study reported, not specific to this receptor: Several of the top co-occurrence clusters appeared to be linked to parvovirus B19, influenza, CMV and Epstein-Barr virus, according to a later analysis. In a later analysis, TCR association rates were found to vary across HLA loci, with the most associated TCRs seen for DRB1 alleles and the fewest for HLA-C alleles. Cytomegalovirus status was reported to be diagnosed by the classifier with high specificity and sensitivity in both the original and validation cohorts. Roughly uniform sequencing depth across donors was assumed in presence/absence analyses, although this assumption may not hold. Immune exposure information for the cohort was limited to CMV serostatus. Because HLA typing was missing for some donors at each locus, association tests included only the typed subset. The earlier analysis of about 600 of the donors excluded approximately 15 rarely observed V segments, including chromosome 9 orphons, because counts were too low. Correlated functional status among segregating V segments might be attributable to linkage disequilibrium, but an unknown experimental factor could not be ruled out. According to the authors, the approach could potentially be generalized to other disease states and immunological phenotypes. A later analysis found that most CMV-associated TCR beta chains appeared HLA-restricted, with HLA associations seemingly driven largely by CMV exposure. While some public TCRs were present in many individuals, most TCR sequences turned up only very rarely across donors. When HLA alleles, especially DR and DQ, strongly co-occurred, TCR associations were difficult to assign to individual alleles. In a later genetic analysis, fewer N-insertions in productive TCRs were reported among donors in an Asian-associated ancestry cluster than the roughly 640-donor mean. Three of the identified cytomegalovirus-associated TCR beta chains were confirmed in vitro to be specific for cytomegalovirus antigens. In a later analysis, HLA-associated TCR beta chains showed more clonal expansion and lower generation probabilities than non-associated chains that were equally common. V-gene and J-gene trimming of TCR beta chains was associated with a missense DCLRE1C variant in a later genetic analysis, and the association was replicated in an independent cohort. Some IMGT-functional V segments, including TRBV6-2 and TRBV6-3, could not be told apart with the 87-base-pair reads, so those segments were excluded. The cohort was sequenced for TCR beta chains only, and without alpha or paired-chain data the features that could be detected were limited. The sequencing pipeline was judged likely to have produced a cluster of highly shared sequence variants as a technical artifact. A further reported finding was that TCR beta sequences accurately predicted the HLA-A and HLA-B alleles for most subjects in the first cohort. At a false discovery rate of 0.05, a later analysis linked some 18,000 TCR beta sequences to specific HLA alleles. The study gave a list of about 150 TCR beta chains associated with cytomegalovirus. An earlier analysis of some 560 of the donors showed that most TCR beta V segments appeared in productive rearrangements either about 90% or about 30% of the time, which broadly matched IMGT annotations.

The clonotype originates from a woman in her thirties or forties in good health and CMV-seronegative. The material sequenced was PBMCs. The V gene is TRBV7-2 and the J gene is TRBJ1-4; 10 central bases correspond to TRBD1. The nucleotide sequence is TGTGCCAGCAGCCCGGACAGGGGGTTGGAAAAACTGTTTTTT. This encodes CASSPDRGLEKLFF.